Shown below are 13 T cell receptor beta chains from a single sample sequenced in a study of post-analysis software for immune sequencing data. Their antigens are not known. Findings and caveats of the study: Patients had higher frequencies than controls of roughly five TRBV segments, including TRBV5-6, TRBV5-1 and TRBV20-1.

TCR beta cDNA libraries had unique molecular identifiers. MiXCR, applied by TCRdb to the PCR reads, yields one record per CDR3 protein. The sample lists about 500,000 distinct CDR3 sequences, approximately 45% occurring once. The specimen sequenced was blood. The receptors shown here come from a girl aged 5-17 years with multiple sclerosis.

This clonotype was found a few times. CDR3 nucleotide sequence: TGCAGTGCTCGGGACATCAGATACACCTTC. This codes for CSARDIRYTF. This chain uses TRBV20-1 with TRBJ1-2; D possibly corresponds to TRBD1 (6 bases). CDR3 length: 10 amino acids. Germline assignment: CDR1 DFQATT and CDR2 SNEGSKA (reference sequence). V dropped 5 bases and J dropped 11 bases, with 12 bases sitting between them.

This sequence joins TRBV6-5 and TRBJ2-3, with unresolved D. Germline lookup yields CDR1 MNHEY and CDR2 SVGAGI. Trimming stripped 3 bases from V and 0 bases from J, with 7 bases between. This CDR3 comprises 14 residues. The CDR3 DNA reads as TGTGCCAGCAGTTATCGGCGGAGCACAGATACGCAGTATTTT. Protein: CASSYRRSTDTQYF.

This chain uses TRBV29-1 with TRBJ1-1; D not certain. The CDR3 contains 13 residues. Germline V lookup: CDR1 SQVTM, CDR2 ANQGSEA. V shed 5 bases and J shed 5 bases, with 15 bases lying between them. For the CDR3, the DNA is TGCAGCGTTAAGATCGGGGTATTAACTGAAGCTTTCTTT. Its protein is CSVKIGVLTEAFF. The full variable domain, completed using reference TRBV29-1 and TRBJ1-1, is SAVISQKPSRDICQRGTSLTIQCQVDSQVTMMFWYRQQPGQSLTLIATANQGSEATYESGFVIDKFPISRPNLTFSTLTVSNMSPEDSSIYLCSVKIGVLTEAFFGQGTRLTVV.

This clonotype came up a few times. The rearrangement joins TRBV27 to TRBJ2-7; TRBD1 agrees at 8 bases. The CDR3 sequence is 17 residues long. J was trimmed by 1 base and V by 4 bases; bases with no gene match: 12. Germline V lookup: CDR1 MNHEY, CDR2 SMNVEV (reference sequence). The CDR3 reads CASSSLKSGQVSYEQYF. The DNA of the CDR3 is TGTGCCAGCAGTTCCTTAAAATCGGGACAGGTGTCCTACGAGCAGTACTTC.

V and J are TRBV29-1 and TRBJ2-7; TRBD1 agrees at 8 bases. The CDR3 covers 13 residues. The germline gives CDR1 SQVTM, CDR2 ANQGSEA. V trimming: 3 bases; J trimming: 4 bases; junction bases outside the gene matches: 5. Here the CDR3 reads CSVDGQGRYEQYF. The CDR3 DNA follows: TGCAGCGTTGACGGACAGGGAAGGTACGAGCAGTACTTC.

V gene TRBV7-3 combines with J gene TRBJ2-5; 14 bases line up with TRBD2. Germline loops: CDR1 SGHTA, CDR2 FQGTGA. CDR3 length: 18 amino acids. J was trimmed by 1 base and V by 3 bases; bases with no gene match: 7. This CDR3 reads CASSLGLAGVSFQETQYF. The DNA for the CDR3 is TGTGCCAGCAGCTTGGGACTAGCGGGAGTAAGCTTCCAAGAGACCCAGTACTTC.

This clonotype has more than one count but fewer than ten. The rearrangement links TRBV7-2 to TRBJ1-1; D is unclear. There are 12 residues in the CDR3. V was trimmed by 5 bases and J by 11 bases, leaving 15 bases between them. Germline-derived CDR1 and CDR2 are SGHTA and FQGNSA. The CDR3 bases are TGTGCCAGCAGCCCCCGATTGGTTGGCGCTTTCTTT. Protein product: CASSPRLVGAFF.

V usage is TRBV28 and J usage is TRBJ1-4; 8 bases line up with TRBD1. J gave up 3 bases and V 11 bases, and 5 bases lay outside the gene matches. There are 13 residues in the CDR3. Germline V gives CDR1 MDHEN, CDR2 SYDVKM. The CDR3 sequence is CAGRDRSNEKLFF. CDR3 DNA: TGTGCCGGTAGGGACAGGTCTAATGAAAAACTGTTTTTT. Full variable domain (outside the CDR3, taken from reference TRBV28 and TRBJ1-4): DVKVTQSSRYLVKRTGEKVFLECVQDMDHENMFWYRQDPGLGLRLIYFSYDVKMKEKGDIPEGYSVSREKKERFSLILESASTNQTSMYLCAGRDRSNEKLFFGSGTQLSVL.

This clonotype was recorded at least ten times. The J gene is TRBJ2-7, the V gene TRBV20-1; TRBD1 might be the D (5 bases). Trimming removed 0 bases from V and 6 bases from J, with 12 bases in between. The CDR3 runs 13 residues. Germline values: CDR1 DFQATT, CDR2 SNEGSKA (reference sequence). CDR3 DNA sequence: TGCAGTGCTAGAGATCTCTCAGGGTCCGAGCAGTACTTC. As protein: CSARDLSGSEQYF.

V is TRBV28 and J is TRBJ1-1; 8 bases line up with TRBD1. Germline assignment: CDR1 MDHEN and CDR2 SYDVKM. V dropped 5 bases and J dropped 7; count of bases not matched to a gene: 9. This CDR3 contains 14 residues. The CDR3 sequence: CASSPRTGWGEAFF. CDR3 sequence (DNA): TGTGCCAGCAGTCCGAGGACAGGGTGGGGTGAAGCTTTCTTT.

The J gene is TRBJ2-3, the V gene TRBV29-1; 9 nucleotides line up with TRBD2. With V trimmed by 3 bases and J by 1 base, 11 bases remained unmatched. Germline V gives CDR1 SQVTM, CDR2 ANQGSEA. The CDR3 is 17 residues long. The CDR3 region is CSVEMWREGLGTDTQYF. Written as DNA, the CDR3 is TGCAGCGTTGAGATGTGGCGGGAGGGCCTTGGCACAGATACGCAGTATTTT.

The chain uses TRBV12-3 or TRBV12-4 and TRBJ2-7; D gene ambiguous. The J call may be mistaken, given a closer DNA end match to TRBJ2-5. The CDR3 covers 14 residues. The CDR3 DNA sequence: TGTGCCAGCAGTCCCATGGAGCTTTTGGAGACCCAGTACTTC. Translated: CASSPMELLETQYF.

The rearrangement links TRBV6-1 to TRBJ1-5; 7 bases are shared with TRBD1. The CDR3 consists of 15 residues. Germline V lookup: CDR1 MNHNS, CDR2 SASEGT. After removal of 5 bases from V and 7 bases from J, the junction contained 11 bases not matched to a gene. CDR3 protein: CASSNRGPTLQPQHF. CDR3 DNA: TGTGCCAGCAGTAACAGGGGTCCTACTCTGCAGCCCCAGCATTTT.